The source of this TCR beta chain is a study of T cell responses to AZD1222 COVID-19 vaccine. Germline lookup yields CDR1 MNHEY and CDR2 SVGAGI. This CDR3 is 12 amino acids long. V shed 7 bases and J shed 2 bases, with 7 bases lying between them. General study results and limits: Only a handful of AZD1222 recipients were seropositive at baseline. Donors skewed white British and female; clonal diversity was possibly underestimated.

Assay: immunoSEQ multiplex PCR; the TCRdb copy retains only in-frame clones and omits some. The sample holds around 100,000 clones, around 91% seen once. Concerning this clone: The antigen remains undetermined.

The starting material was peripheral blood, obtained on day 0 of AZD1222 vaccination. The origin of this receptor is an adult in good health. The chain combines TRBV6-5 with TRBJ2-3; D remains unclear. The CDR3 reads CASNPITDTQYF. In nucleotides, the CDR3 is TGTGCCAGCAACCCGATCACAGATACGCAGTATTTT.